Below are 2 T cell receptor beta chains sequenced from a single sample in a study of T cell clonality in common variable immunodeficiency. Assay: immunoSEQ multiplex PCR; the TCRdb copy retains only in-frame clones and omits some. In total the sample includes about 40,000 clones, none of them seen once. Sequenced material: peripheral blood mononuclear cells. The source of these receptors is a person aged 18 to 70 in good health.

This clone was counted ten times or more. The CDR3 end falls 3 residues outside the read, so it is completed with the germline J gene. The chain joins TRBV2 to TRBJ2-7, with 12 bases lining up with TRBD2. Germline V lookup: CDR1 SNHLY, CDR2 FYNNEI. This CDR3 contains 15 residues. With V trimmed by 6 bases and J by 2 bases, 5 bases remained unmatched. The covered CDR3 bases are TGTGCCAGCAGGCAATCTAGCGGGAGGGCCTACGAG. Residues: CASRQSSGRAYE. The whole CDR3 protein reads CASRQSSGRAYEQYF.

This clone has at least ten counts. Coverage ceases 3 residues before the CDR3 finishes, and the germline J gene fills in the end. This chain links TRBV4-1 with TRBJ2-1; D is unresolved. Looked up from germline, CDR1 is MGHRA and CDR2 is YSYEKL. CDR3 length: 14 residues. Trimming shortened V by 0 bases and J by 2 bases, and 5 bases separated the two germline ends. Here the CDR3 reads CASSQDRTYNEQFF. Incomplete CDR3 DNA: TGCGCCAGCAGCCAAGACAGGACCTACAATGAG.